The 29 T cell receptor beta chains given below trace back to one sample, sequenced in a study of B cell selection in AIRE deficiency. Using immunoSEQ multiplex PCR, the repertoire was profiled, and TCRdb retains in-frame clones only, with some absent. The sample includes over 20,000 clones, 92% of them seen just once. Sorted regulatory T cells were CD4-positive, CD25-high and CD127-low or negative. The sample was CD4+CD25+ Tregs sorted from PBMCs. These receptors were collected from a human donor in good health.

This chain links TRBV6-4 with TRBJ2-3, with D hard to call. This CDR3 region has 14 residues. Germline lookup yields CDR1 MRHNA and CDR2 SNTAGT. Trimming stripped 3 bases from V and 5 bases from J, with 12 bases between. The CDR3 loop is CASSEGPGLDTQYF. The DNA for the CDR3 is TGTGCCAGCAGTGAAGGGCCCGGGCTAGATACGCAGTATTTT.

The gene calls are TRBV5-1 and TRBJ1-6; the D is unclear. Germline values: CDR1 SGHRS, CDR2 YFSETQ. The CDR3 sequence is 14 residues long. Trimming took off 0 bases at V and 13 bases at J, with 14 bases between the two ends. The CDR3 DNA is TGCGCCAGCAGCTTGGTCAGTCAATTTCAGCCCCTCCACTTT. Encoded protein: CASSLVSQFQPLHF.

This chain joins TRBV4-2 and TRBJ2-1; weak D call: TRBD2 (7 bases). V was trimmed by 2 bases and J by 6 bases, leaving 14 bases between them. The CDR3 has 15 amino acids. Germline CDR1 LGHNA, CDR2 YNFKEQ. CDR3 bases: TGTGCCAGCAGCCAACGGGGGGCCCGTAGCAATGAGCAGTTCTTC. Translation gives CASSQRGARSNEQFF.

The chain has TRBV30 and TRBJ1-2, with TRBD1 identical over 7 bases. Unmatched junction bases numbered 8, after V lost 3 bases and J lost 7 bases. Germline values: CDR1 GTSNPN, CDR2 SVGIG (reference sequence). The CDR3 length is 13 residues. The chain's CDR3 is CAWRGKGASGYTF. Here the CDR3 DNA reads TGTGCCTGGAGAGGCAAGGGGGCATCTGGCTACACCTTC.

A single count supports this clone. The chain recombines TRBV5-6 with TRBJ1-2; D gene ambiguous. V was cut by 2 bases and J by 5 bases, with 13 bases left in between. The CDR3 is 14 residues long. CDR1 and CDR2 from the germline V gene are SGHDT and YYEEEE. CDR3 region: CASSLIGFGYGYTF. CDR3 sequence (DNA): TGTGCCAGCAGCTTAATCGGTTTTGGTTATGGCTACACCTTC.

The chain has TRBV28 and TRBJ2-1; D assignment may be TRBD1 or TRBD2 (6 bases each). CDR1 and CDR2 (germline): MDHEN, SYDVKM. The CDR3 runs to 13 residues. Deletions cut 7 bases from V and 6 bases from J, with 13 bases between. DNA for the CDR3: TGTGCCAGCATTGGAGGGGGTGGCAATGAGCAGTTCTTC. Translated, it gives CASIGGGGNEQFF.

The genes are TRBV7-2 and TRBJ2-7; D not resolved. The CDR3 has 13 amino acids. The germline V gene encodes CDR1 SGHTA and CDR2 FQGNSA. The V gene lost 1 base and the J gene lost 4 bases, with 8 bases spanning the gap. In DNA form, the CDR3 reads TGTGCCAGCAGCTTAGTCGGTGGGTACGAGCAGTACTTC. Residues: CASSLVGGYEQYF.

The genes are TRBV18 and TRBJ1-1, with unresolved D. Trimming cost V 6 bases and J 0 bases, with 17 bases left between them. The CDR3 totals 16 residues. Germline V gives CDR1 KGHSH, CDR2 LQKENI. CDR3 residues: CASSPDPLPMNTEAFF. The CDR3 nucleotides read TGTGCCAGCTCCCCCGATCCTCTTCCAATGAACACTGAAGCTTTCTTT.

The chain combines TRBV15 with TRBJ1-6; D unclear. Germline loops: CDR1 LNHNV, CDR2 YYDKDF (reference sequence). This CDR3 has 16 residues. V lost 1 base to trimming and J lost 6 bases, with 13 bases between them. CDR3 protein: CATSRVRTVGNSPLHF. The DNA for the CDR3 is TGTGCCACCAGCAGAGTTAGGACGGTTGGTAATTCACCCCTCCACTTT.

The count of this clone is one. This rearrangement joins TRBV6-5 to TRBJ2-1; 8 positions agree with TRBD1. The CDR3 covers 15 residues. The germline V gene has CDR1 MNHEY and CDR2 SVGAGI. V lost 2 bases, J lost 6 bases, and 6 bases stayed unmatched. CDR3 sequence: CASSYSRTGINEQFF. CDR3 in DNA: TGTGCCAGCAGTTACAGCAGGACAGGGATCAATGAGCAGTTCTTC.

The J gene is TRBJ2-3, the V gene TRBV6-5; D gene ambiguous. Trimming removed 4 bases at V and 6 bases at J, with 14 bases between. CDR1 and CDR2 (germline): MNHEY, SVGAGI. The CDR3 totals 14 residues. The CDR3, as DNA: TGTGCCAGCAGTTCCCCTTTGGTAGTGGATACGCAGTATTTT. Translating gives CASSSPLVVDTQYF.

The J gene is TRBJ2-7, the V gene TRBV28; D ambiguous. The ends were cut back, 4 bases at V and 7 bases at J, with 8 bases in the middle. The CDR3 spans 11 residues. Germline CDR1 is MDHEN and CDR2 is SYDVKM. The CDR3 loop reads CASSSPGEQYF. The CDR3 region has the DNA TGTGCCAGCAGTTCGCCCGGAGAGCAGTACTTC.

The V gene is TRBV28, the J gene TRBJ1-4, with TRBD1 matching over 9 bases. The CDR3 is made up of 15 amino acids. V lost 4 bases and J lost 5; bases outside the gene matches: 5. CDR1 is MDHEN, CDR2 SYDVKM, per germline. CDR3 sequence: CASSSPGTGNEKLFF. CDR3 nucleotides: TGTGCCAGCAGTTCTCCCGGGACAGGGAATGAAAAACTGTTTTTT. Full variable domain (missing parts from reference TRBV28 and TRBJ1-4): DVKVTQSSRYLVKRTGEKVFLECVQDMDHENMFWYRQDPGLGLRLIYFSYDVKMKEKGDIPEGYSVSREKKERFSLILESASTNQTSMYLCASSSPGTGNEKLFFGSGTQLSVL.

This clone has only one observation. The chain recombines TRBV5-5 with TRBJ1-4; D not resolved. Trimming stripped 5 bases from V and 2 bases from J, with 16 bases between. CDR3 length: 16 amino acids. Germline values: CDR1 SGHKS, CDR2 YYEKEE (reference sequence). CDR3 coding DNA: TGTGCCAGCAGTCGGGCGCCCGTAGGGACTAATGAAAAACTGTTTTTT. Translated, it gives CASSRAPVGTNEKLFF.

As DNA, the CDR3 is TGCGCCAGCAGCCAACAACTGAGAGACTACAATGAGCAGTTCTTC. It specifies CASSQQLRDYNEQFF. The chain links TRBV4-3 to TRBJ2-1, with unresolved D. The CDR3 length is 15 residues. Germline-derived CDR1 and CDR2 are LGHNA and YSLEER. The V end lost 2 bases, the J end lost 3 bases, and 11 bases lay between the germline ends.

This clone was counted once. The CDR3 DNA reads as TGTGCCAGCAGCAATCGCCGGGGGGCAACCCAGTACTTC. As protein: CASSNRRGATQYF. The V gene is TRBV11-3, the J gene TRBJ2-5; a possible D gene is TRBD2 (7 bases). Deletions cut 5 bases from V and 8 bases from J, with 15 bases between. The CDR3 is 13 residues long. CDR1 and CDR2 (germline): SGHNT, YENEEA.

The CDR3 DNA reads as TGTGCCAGCAGCTATTTCGACAGGGTTAATTCACCCCTCCACTTT. This sequence encodes CASSYFDRVNSPLHF. The chain couples TRBV5-4 to TRBJ1-6; 7 bases are a match to TRBD1. V lost 3 bases to trimming and J lost 6 bases; unmatched junction nucleotides: 6. This CDR3 has 15 residues. Germline lookup yields CDR1 SGHNT and CDR2 YYREEE (reference sequence).

The CDR3 loop is CASSSDRSSRYEQFF. Here the CDR3 DNA reads TGTGCCAGCTCATCTGATCGCTCATCGCGGTATGAGCAGTTCTTC. The chain is built from TRBV18 and TRBJ2-1, with unresolved D. V was cut by 5 bases and J by 8 bases, with 19 bases left in between. Germline V lookup: CDR1 KGHSH, CDR2 LQKENI. The CDR3 is 15 amino acids.

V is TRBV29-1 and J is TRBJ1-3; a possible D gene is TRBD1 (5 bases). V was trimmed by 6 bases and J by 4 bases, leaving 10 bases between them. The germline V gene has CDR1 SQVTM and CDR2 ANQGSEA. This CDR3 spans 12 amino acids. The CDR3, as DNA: TGCAGCGTGGCCTCAGGGGGAAACACCATATATTTT. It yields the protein CSVASGGNTIYF.

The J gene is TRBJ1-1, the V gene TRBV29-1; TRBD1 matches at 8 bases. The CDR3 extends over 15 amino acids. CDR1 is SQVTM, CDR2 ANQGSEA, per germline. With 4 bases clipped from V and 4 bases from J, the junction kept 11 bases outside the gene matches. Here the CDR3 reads CSVGPFGQGGTEAFF. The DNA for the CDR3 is TGCAGCGTTGGACCCTTTGGACAGGGTGGCACTGAAGCTTTCTTT.

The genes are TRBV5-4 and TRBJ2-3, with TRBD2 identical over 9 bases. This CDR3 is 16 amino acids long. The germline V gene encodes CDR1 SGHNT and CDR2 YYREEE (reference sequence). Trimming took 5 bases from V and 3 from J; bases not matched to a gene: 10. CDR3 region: CASSRAGGLLTDTQYF. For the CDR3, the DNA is TGTGCCAGCAGTCGGGCGGGGGGGCTTCTTACAGATACGCAGTATTTT.

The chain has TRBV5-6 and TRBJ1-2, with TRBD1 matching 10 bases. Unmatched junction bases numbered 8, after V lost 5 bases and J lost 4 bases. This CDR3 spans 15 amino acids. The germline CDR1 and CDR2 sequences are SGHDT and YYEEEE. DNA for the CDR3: TGTGCCAGCAGGCCGAACCGGGACAGGGGCTATGGCTACACCTTC. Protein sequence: CASRPNRDRGYGYTF.

CDR3 bases: TGTGCCAGCTCACCAGACCGGGAGGGTGGCTACACCTTC. Its translation is CASSPDREGGYTF. The chain uses TRBV18 and TRBJ1-2; D not certain. This CDR3 comprises 13 residues. The V end lost 2 bases, the J end lost 7 bases, and 11 bases lay between the germline ends. Germline V gives CDR1 KGHSH, CDR2 LQKENI.

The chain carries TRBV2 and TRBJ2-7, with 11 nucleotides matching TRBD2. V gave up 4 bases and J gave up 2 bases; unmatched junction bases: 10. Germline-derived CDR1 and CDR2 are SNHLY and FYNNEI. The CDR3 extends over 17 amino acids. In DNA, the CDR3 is TGTGCCAGCAGTGTTTTCCCTAGCGGGGGGTATACCTACGAGCAGTACTTC. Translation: CASSVFPSGGYTYEQYF.

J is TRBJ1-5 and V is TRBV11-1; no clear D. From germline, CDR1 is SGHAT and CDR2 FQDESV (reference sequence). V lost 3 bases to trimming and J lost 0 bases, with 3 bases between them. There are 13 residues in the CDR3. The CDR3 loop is CASSLNSNQPQHF. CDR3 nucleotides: TGTGCCAGCAGCTTGAATAGCAATCAGCCCCAGCATTTT. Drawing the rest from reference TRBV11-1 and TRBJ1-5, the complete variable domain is EAEVAQSPRYKITEKSQAVAFWCDPISGHATLYWYRQILGQGPELLVQFQDESVVDDSQLPKDRFSAERLKGVDSTLKIQPAELGDSAMYLCASSLNSNQPQHFGDGTRLSIL.

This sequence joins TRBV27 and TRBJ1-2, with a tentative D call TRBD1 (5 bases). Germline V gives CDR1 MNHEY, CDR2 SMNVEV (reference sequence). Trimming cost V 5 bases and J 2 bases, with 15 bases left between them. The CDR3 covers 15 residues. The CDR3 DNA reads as TGTGCCAGCAGTCTAGCTGGGGGGGGAAACTATGGCTACACCTTC. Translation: CASSLAGGGNYGYTF.

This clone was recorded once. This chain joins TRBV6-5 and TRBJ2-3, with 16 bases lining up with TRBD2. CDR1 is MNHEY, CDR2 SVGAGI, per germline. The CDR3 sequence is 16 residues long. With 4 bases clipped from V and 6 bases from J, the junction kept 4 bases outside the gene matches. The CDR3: CASSLGLAGGPDTQYF. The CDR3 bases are TGTGCCAGCAGTTTGGGACTAGCGGGGGGGCCGGATACGCAGTATTTT.

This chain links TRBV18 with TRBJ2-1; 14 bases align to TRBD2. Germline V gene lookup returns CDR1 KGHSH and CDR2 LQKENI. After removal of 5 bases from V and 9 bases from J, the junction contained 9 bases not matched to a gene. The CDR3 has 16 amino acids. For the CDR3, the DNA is TGTGCCAGCTCAACGGGACTAGCGGGGGATTTTGGTGAGCAGTTCTTC. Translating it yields CASSTGLAGDFGEQFF.

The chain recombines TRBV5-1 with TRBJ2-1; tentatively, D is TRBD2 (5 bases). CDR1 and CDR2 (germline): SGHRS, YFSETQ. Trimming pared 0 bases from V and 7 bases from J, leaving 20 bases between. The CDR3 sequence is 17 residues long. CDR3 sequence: CASSLAWTGPLANEQFF. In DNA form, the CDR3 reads TGCGCCAGCAGCTTGGCCTGGACTGGACCTCTGGCGAATGAGCAGTTCTTC. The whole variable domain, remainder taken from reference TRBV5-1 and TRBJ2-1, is KAGVTQTPRYLIKTRGQQVTLSCSPISGHRSVSWYQQTPGQGLQFLFEYFSETQRNKGNFPGRFSGRQFSNSRSEMNVSTLELGDSALYLCASSLAWTGPLANEQFFGPGTRLTVL.